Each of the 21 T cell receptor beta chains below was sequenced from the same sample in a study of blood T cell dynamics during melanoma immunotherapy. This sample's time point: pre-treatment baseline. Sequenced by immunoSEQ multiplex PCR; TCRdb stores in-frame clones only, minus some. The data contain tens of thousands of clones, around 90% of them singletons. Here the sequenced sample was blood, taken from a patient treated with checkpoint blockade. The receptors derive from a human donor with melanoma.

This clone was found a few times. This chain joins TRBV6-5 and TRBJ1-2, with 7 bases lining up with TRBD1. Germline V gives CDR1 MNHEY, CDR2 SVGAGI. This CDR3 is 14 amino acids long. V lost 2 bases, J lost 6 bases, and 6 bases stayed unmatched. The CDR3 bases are TGTGCCAGCAGTTACGACAGGGAAGTAGATGGCTACACCTTC. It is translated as CASSYDREVDGYTF.

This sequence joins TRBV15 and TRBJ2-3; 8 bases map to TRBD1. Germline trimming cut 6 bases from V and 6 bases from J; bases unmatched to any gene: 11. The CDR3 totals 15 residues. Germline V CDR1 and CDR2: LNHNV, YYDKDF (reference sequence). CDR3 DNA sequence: TGTGCCACCAGGGGCCGGGACAGGAGTCTGGATACGCAGTATTTT. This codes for CATRGRDRSLDTQYF.

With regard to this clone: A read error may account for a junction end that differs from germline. CDR3 in amino acids: CASSEETQYF. CDR3 DNA: TGTGCCAGCAGCGAAGAGACCCAGTACTTC. This chain joins TRBV2 and TRBJ2-5, with no clear D. The CDR3 is 10 residues long. Germline CDR1 is SNHLY and CDR2 is FYNNEI.

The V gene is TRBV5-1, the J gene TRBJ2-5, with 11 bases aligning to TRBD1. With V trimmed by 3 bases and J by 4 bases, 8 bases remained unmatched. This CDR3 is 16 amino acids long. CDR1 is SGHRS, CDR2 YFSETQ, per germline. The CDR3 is CASSSSGTGGGETQYF. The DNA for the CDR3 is TGCGCCAGCAGCTCCTCCGGGACAGGGGGAGGAGAGACCCAGTACTTC.

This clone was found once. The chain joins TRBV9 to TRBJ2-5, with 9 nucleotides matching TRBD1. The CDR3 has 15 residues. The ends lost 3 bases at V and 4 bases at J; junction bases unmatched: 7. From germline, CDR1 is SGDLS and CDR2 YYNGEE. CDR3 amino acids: CASSEGDREAETQYF. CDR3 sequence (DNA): TGTGCCAGCAGCGAGGGGGACAGGGAGGCAGAGACCCAGTACTTC.

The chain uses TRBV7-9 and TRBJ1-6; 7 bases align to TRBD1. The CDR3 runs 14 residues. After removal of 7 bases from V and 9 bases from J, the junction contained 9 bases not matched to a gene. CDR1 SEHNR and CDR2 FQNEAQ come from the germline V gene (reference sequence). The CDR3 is CASTPGAGGSPLHF. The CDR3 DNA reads TGTGCCAGCACCCCCGGGGCAGGGGGTTCACCCCTCCACTTT.

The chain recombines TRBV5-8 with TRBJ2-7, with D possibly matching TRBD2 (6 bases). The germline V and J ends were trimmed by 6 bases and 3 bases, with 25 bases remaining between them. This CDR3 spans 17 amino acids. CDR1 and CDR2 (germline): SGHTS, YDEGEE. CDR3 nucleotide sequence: TGTGCCAGCAAGGGCTTGGAGCGGGCCTTGCTGTTCTACGAGCAGTACTTC. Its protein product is CASKGLERALLFYEQYF.

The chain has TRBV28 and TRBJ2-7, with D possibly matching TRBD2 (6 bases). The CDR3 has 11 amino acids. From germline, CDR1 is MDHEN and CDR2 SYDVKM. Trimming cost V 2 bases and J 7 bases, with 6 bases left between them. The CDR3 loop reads CASSLGREQYF. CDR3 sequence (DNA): TGTGCCAGCAGTTTAGGGAGGGAGCAGTACTTC.

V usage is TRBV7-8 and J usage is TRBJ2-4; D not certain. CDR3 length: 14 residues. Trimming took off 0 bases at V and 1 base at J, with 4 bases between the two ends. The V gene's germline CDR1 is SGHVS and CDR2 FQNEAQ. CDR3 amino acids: CASSLAGAKNIQYF. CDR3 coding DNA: TGTGCCAGCAGCTTAGCGGGGGCCAAAAACATTCAGTACTTC. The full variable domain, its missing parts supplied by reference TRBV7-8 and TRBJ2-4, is GAGVSQSPRYKVAKRGQDVALRCDPISGHVSLFWYQQALGQGPEFLTYFQNEAQLDKSGLPSDRFFAERPEGSVSTLKIQRTQQEDSAVYLCASSLAGAKNIQYFGAGTRLSVL.

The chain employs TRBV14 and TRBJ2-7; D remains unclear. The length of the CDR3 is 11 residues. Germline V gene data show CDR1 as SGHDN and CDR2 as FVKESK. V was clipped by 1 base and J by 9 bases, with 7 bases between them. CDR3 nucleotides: TGTGCCAGCAGCCAAGGGCCGGGGCAGTACTTC. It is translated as CASSQGPGQYF.

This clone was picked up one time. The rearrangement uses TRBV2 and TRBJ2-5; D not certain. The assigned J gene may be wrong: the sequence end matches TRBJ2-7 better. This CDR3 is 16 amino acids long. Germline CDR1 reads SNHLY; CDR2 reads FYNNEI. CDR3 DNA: TGTGCCAGCAGTGACCTCCCCGTCGGTTTTTACCCCGAGCAGTACTTC. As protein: CASSDLPVGFYPEQYF.

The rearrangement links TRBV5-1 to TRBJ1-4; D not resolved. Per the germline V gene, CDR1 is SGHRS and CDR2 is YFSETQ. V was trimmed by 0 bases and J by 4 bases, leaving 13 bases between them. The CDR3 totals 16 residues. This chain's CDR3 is CASSLAKAGGNEKLFF. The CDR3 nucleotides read TGCGCCAGCAGCTTGGCCAAGGCAGGTGGTAATGAAAAACTGTTTTTT.

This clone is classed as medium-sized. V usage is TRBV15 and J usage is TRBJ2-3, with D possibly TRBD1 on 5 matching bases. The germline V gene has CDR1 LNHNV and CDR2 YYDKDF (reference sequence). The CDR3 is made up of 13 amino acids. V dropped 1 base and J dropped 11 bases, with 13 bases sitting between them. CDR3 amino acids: CATSRGGTAMQYF. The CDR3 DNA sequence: TGTGCCACCAGCAGAGGGGGCACAGCCATGCAGTATTTT.

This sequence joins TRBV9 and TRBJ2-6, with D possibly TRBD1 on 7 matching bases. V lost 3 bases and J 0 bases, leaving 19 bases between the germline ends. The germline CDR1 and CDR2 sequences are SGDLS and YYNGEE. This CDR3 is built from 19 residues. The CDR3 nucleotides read TGTGCCAGCAGCGGAGTACGGACTACAGGGGACTCTGGGGCCAACGTCCTGACTTTC. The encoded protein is CASSGVRTTGDSGANVLTF.

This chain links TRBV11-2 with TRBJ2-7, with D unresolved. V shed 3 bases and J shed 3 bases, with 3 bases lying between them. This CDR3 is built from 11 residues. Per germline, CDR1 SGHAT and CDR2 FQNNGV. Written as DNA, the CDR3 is TGTGCCAGCAGCTTCCACTACGAGCAGTACTTC. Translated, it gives CASSFHYEQYF.

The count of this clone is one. This CDR3 reads CASSFGTGEETQYF. Here the CDR3 DNA reads TGCGCCAGCAGCTTCGGGACAGGCGAAGAGACCCAGTACTTC. This chain links TRBV5-1 with TRBJ2-5; 8 nucleotides match TRBD1. The CDR3 loop spans 14 amino acids. In germline, CDR1 is SGHRS, CDR2 YFSETQ. The J segment lost 3 bases and the V segment lost 2 bases, leaving 3 bases of the junction unmatched.

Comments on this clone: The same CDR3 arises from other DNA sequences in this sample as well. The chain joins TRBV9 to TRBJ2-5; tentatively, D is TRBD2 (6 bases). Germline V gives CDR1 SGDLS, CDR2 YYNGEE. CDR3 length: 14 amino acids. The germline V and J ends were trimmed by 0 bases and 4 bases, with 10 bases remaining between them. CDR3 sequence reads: CASSVGQAGETQYF. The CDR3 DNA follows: TGTGCCAGCAGCGTAGGGCAAGCGGGAGAGACCCAGTACTTC.

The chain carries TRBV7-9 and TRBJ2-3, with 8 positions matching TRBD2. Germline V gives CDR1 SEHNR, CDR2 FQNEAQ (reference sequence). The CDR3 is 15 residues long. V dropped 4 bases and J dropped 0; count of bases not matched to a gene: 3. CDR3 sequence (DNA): TGTGCCAGCAGCTCCGGACTAGCCAGCACAGATACGCAGTATTTT. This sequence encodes CASSSGLASTDTQYF.

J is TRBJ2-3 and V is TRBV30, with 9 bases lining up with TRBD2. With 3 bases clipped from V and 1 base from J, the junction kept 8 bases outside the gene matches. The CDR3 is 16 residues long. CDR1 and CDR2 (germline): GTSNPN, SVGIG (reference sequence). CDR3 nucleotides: TGTGCCTGGAGAGTAGCGGGAGAAAGAGGCACAGATACGCAGTATTTT. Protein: CAWRVAGERGTDTQYF. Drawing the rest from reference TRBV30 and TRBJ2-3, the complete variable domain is SQTIHQWPATLVQPVGSPLSLECTVEGTSNPNLYWYRQAAGRGLQLLFYSVGIGQISSEVPQNLSASRPQDRQFILSSKKLLLSDSGFYLCAWRVAGERGTDTQYFGPGTRLTVL.

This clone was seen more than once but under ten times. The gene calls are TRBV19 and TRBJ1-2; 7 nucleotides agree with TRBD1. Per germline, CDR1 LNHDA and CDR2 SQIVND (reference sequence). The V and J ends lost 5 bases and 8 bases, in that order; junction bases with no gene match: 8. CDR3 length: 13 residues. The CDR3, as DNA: TGTGCCAGTAGTCCCGACAGGGCCGGGGGCTACACCTTC. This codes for CASSPDRAGGYTF.

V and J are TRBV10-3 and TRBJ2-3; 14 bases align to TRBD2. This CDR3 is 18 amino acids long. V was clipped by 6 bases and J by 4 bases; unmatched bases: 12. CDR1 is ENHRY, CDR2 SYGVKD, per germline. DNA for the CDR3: TGTGCCATCAGCGGACAGACTAGCGGGAGGGCCCCGCCAGATACGCAGTATTTT. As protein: CAISGQTSGRAPPDTQYF.